The 2 T cell receptor beta chains given below trace back to one sample, sequenced in a study of cytomegalovirus exposure and HLA in healthy donors. PCR amplification relied on 60 Vbeta primers (plus 13 Jbeta primers). Here immunoSEQ multiplex PCR was the method, and the copy in TCRdb shows in-frame clones only, minus some. The data contain 95,000 to 150,000 clones, around 70% of them singletons. The specimen sequenced was PBMCs. These receptors originate from a woman aged 40 to 50 in good health and CMV-seronegative.

The genes are TRBV4-3 and TRBJ1-6; the D is unclear. The germline V gene has CDR1 LGHNA and CDR2 YSLEER. V dropped 0 bases and J dropped 7 bases, with 10 bases sitting between them. The CDR3 covers 15 residues. The DNA of the CDR3 is TGCGCCAGCAGCCAAGATTCCTATCGGAATTCACCCCTCCACTTT. It specifies CASSQDSYRNSPLHF.

The chain links TRBV4-2 to TRBJ1-2; D possibly corresponds to TRBD1 (6 bases). This CDR3 region has 15 residues. The ends were cut back, 0 bases at V and 5 bases at J, with 13 bases in the middle. Germline V gives CDR1 LGHNA, CDR2 YNFKEQ. The CDR3 loop reads CASSQELGQGYGYTF. The CDR3 coding sequence is TGTGCCAGCAGCCAAGAGCTAGGGCAGGGGTATGGCTACACCTTC.